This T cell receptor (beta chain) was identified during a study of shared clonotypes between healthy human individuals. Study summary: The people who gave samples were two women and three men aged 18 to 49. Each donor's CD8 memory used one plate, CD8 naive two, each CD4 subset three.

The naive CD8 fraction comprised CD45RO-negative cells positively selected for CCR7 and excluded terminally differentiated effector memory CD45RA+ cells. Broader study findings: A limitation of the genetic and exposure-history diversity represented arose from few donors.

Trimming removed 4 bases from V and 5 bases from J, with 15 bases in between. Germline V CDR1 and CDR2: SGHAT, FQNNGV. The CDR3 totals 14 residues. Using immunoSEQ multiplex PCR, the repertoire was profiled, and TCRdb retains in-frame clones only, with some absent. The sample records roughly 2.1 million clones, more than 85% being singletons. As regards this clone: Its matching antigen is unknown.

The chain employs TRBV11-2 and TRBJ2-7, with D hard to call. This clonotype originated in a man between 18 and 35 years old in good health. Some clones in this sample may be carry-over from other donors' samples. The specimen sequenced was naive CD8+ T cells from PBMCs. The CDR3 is CASSSARSLNEQYF. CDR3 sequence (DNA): TGTGCCAGCAGCTCGGCCCGTTCCTTGAACGAGCAGTACTTC.